One sample yielded the 19 T cell receptor beta chains listed below, sequenced in a study of blood T cells in healthy people across ages. A sample-barcoded 5' primer and a J-beta primer mix were used in a second PCR of about 7 to 12 cycles. TCRdb reanalysed the 5' RACE reads using MiXCR and keeps one entry per CDR3 protein. Among 1.5 million to 1.9 million distinct CDR3 sequences listed, roughly 43% were seen once. Specimen: blood. Every receptor here comes from a woman aged 18-30 years in good health.

The genes are TRBV20-1 and TRBJ2-3; tentative D call: TRBD1 (7 bases). The CDR3 totals 14 residues. Germline-derived CDR1 and CDR2 are DFQATT and SNEGSKA (reference sequence). V dropped 8 bases and J dropped 4 bases, with 19 bases sitting between them. The CDR3: CSPSRQGGADTQYF. CDR3 nucleotides: TGCAGTCCCTCCCGGCAGGGGGGCGCAGATACGCAGTATTTT.

The chain uses TRBV11-2 and TRBJ2-1; 7 nucleotides line up with TRBD2. Germline V lookup: CDR1 SGHAT, CDR2 FQNNGV. The V gene end was trimmed by 5 bases and the J gene end by 0 bases; junction bases not matched to a gene: 10. The CDR3 runs to 17 residues. The CDR3 here is CASSPLAGTNSYNEQFF. The CDR3 DNA is TGTGCCAGCAGCCCGTTAGCCGGGACTAACTCCTACAATGAGCAGTTCTTC.

This clonotype has a count of ten or more. The chain carries TRBV5-1 and TRBJ2-7, with D hard to call. Looked up from germline, CDR1 is SGHRS and CDR2 is YFSETQ. The length of the CDR3 is 13 residues. Trimming removed 0 bases from V and 3 bases from J, with 7 bases in between. The CDR3 bases are TGCGCCAGCAGCTTGGATGGAGACTACGAGCAGTACTTC. It yields the protein CASSLDGDYEQYF.

A note on this clonotype: At one of its ends the junction is not consistent with the germline gene, which may arise from a read error. V gene TRBV27 combines with J gene TRBJ1-2; 8 bases fit TRBD1. The CDR3 has 14 residues. CDR1 and CDR2 (germline): MNHEY, SMNVEV (reference sequence). The CDR3: CASSLHPDRDGHTF. CDR3 bases: TGTGCCAGCAGTTTACACCCGGACAGGGATGGCCACACCTTC.

V and J are TRBV6-1 and TRBJ2-3, with TRBD2 matching 10 bases. Per the germline V gene, CDR1 is MNHNS and CDR2 is SASEGT. The CDR3 has 14 residues. V lost 6 bases, J lost 3 bases, and 3 bases stayed unmatched. CDR3: CASRASGGTDTQYF. The CDR3 nucleotides read TGTGCCAGCAGGGCTAGCGGGGGTACAGATACGCAGTATTTT.

J is TRBJ2-7 and V is TRBV12-3 or TRBV12-4; D gene uncertain. Trimming left V 8 bases short and J 7 bases short, with 12 bases between. This CDR3 comprises 11 residues. DNA of the CDR3: TGTGCCAGCGGCTTCCGTCGGGAGCAGTACTTC. Protein: CASGFRREQYF.

The chain couples TRBV28 to TRBJ2-3; D ambiguous. The CDR3 spans 16 residues. Trimming cost V 5 bases and J 3 bases, with 18 bases left between them. Germline loops: CDR1 MDHEN, CDR2 SYDVKM. CDR3 DNA: TGTGCCAGCAGTCCTAGGGCCACTCTAAGGACAGATACGCAGTATTTT. Protein: CASSPRATLRTDTQYF.

This chain joins TRBV4-3 and TRBJ2-2; TRBD1 might be the D (6 bases). With 1 base removed from V and 3 bases from J, the gap between germline ends came to 18 bases. Germline-derived CDR1 and CDR2 are LGHNA and YSLEER. The CDR3 runs to 18 residues. The CDR3 DNA sequence: TGCGCCAGCAGCCAAGTCTTAGAGAGGGGGATATACACCGGGGAGCTGTTTTTT. This codes for CASSQVLERGIYTGELFF.

The chain couples TRBV20-1 to TRBJ1-5, with 8 bases identical to TRBD1. J was trimmed by 6 bases and V by 0 bases; bases with no gene match: 7. This CDR3 is 15 amino acids long. CDR1 and CDR2 from the germline V gene are DFQATT and SNEGSKA (reference sequence). The CDR3 coding sequence is TGCAGTGCTAGAGAGAAGGACAGGGAATTTCAGCCCCAGCATTTT. Protein: CSAREKDREFQPQHF.

Only a few counts were recorded for this clonotype. The chain is built from TRBV7-2 and TRBJ2-3; a weak D match, TRBD1 (6 bases). V was shortened by 5 bases and J by 1 base, with 13 bases between the two germline ends. The CDR3 sequence is 15 residues long. Germline CDR1 SGHTA, CDR2 FQGNSA. CDR3: CASSLDRTGTDTQYF. CDR3 sequence (DNA): TGTGCCAGCAGCCTTGACAGGACCGGCACAGATACGCAGTATTTT.

This rearrangement joins TRBV30 to TRBJ2-5; D uncertain. Trimming shortened V by 1 base and J by 7 bases, and 10 bases separated the two germline ends. The CDR3 length is 12 residues. Germline V gene lookup returns CDR1 GTSNPN and CDR2 SVGIG (reference sequence). CDR3 nucleotides: TGTGCCTGGAGTGGGCTACGTGGGACCCAGTACTTC. It is translated as CAWSGLRGTQYF.

This chain joins TRBV12-3 or TRBV12-4 and TRBJ2-1, with 7 bases identical to TRBD1. The V gene end was trimmed by 3 bases and the J gene end by 10 bases; junction bases not matched to a gene: 9. CDR3 length: 14 amino acids. The CDR3 DNA reads as TGTGCCAGCAGTTTCTCAGGGGGAAGCTACGAGCAGTTCTTC. It translates to CASSFSGGSYEQFF.

This clonotype came up many times. The genes are TRBV29-1 and TRBJ2-5, with 7 nucleotides matching TRBD1. The DNA end lines up better with TRBJ2-7; the J call may be wrong. This CDR3 region has 13 residues. Germline V gene data show CDR1 as SQVTM and CDR2 as ANQGSEA. The CDR3 region is CSVVGTVFLEQYF. CDR3 DNA: TGCAGCGTTGTCGGGACAGTCTTCCTCGAGCAGTACTTC.

The rearrangement links TRBV7-2 to TRBJ2-7, with TRBD2 matching 7 bases. Trimming at V came to 1 base and at J to 3 bases, leaving 9 bases not matched to a gene. CDR1 is SGHTA and CDR2 is FQGNSA in the germline V gene. This CDR3 contains 16 residues. The CDR3 DNA sequence: TGTGCCAGCAGCTTAGGAGGCGGGGGTTATAACTACGAGCAGTACTTC. Translating it yields CASSLGGGGYNYEQYF.

The chain uses TRBV20-1 and TRBJ2-5; a possible D gene is TRBD2 (5 bases). The CDR3 runs to 13 residues. Trimming shortened V by 3 bases and J by 2 bases, and 10 bases separated the two germline ends. The V gene's germline CDR1 is DFQATT and CDR2 SNEGSKA (reference sequence). CDR3 in amino acids: CSASWTGQETQYF. The CDR3 DNA reads TGCAGTGCTAGTTGGACTGGTCAAGAGACCCAGTACTTC.

This chain joins TRBV29-1 and TRBJ2-2; maybe TRBD2 (5 bases). The length of the CDR3 is 15 residues. Germline assignment: CDR1 SQVTM and CDR2 ANQGSEA. The V end was cut by 6 bases, the J end by 4 bases, with 18 bases between. This CDR3 reads CSVSLVLGGTGELFF. The CDR3 DNA sequence: TGCAGCGTCTCCCTGGTGCTAGGAGGCACCGGGGAGCTGTTTTTT.

The V and J genes are TRBV6-2 or TRBV6-3 and TRBJ2-7; weak D call: TRBD2 (5 bases). CDR1 MNHEY and CDR2 SVGEGT come from the germline V gene. The CDR3 length is 15 residues. V lost 5 bases, J lost 0 bases, and 14 bases lay in between. CDR3: CASSPFDGISYEQYF. The CDR3 DNA is TGTGCCAGCAGTCCCTTTGACGGGATCTCCTACGAGCAGTACTTC.

V gene TRBV20-1 combines with J gene TRBJ2-7, with no clear D. Trimming stripped 3 bases from V and 3 bases from J, with 15 bases between. CDR1 is DFQATT and CDR2 is SNEGSKA in the germline V gene (reference sequence). This CDR3 is built from 14 residues. DNA of the CDR3: TGCAGTGCTAGCAACCGAAAAAGATACTACGAGCAGTACTTC. This translates into CSASNRKRYYEQYF.

This clonotype was recorded a few times. V and J are TRBV6-2 or TRBV6-3 and TRBJ2-4, with D tentatively TRBD1 (6 bases). Germline values: CDR1 MNHEY, CDR2 SVGEGT. Between the trimmed V and J ends, which lost 2 bases and 0 bases, there was a span of 23 bases. The CDR3 contains 20 residues. The CDR3 DNA reads TGTGCCAGCAGTTACGACAAGGGTACAGGGTCGATCCTAGCCAAAAACATTCAGTACTTC. Its translation: CASSYDKGTGSILAKNIQYF.